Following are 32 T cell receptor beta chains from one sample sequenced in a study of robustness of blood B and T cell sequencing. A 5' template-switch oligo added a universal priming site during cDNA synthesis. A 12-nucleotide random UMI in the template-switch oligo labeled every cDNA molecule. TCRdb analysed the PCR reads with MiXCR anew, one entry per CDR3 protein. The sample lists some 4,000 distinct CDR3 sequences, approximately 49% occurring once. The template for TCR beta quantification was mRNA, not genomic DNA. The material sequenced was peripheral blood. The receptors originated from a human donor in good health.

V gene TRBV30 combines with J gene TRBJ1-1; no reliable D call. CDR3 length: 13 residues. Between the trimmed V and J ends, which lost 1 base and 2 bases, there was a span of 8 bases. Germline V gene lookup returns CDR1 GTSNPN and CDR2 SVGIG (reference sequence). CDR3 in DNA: TGTGCCTGGAGTGCTGATGTAAACACTGAAGCTTTCTTT. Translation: CAWSADVNTEAFF.

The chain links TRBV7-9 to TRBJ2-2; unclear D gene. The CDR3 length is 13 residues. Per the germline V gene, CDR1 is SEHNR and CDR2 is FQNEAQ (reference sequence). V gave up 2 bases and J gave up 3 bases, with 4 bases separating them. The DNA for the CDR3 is TGTGCCAGCAGCTTACAGGACACCGGGGAGCTGTTTTTT. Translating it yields CASSLQDTGELFF.

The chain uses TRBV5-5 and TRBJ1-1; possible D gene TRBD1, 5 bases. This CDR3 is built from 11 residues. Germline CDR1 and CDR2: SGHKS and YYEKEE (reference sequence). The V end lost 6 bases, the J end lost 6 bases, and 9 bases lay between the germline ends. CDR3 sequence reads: CASTEGAEAFF. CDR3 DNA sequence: TGTGCCAGCACCGAAGGGGCTGAAGCTTTCTTT.

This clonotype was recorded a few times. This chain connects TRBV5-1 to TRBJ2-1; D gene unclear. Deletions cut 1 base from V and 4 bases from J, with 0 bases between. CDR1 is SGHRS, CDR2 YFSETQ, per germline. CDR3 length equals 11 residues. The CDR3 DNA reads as TGCGCCAGCAGCTTGTACAATGAGCAGTTCTTC. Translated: CASSLYNEQFF.

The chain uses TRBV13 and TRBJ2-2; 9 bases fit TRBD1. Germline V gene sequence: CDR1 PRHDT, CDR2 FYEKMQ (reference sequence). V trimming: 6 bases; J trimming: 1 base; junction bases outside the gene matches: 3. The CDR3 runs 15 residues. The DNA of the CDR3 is TGTGCCAGCAGGGGACAGGGAAGGAACACCGGGGAGCTGTTTTTT. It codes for CASRGQGRNTGELFF.

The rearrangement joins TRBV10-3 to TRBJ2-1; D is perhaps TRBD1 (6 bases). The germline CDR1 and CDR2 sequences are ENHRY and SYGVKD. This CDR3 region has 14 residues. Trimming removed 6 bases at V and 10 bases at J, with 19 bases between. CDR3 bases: TGTGCCATCAGGACGTCAGGGGATGCCCCCGAGCAGTTCTTC. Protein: CAIRTSGDAPEQFF.

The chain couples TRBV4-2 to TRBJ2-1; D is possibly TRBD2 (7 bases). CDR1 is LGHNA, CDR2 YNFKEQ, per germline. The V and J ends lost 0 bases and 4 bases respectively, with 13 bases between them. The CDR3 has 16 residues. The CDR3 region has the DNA TGTGCCAGCAGCCAAGAGGGGGCGGGGGCGTACAATGAGCAGTTCTTC. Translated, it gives CASSQEGAGAYNEQFF.

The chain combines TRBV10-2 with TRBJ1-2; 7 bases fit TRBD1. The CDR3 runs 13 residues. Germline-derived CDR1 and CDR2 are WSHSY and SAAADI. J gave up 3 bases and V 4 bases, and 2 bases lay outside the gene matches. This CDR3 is CASSVTGDYGYTF. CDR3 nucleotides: TGCGCCAGCAGTGTCACAGGGGACTATGGCTACACCTTC.

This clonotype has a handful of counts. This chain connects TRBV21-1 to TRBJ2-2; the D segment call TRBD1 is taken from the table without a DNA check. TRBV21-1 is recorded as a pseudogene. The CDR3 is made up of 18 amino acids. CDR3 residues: CASSINRDSSRNTGELFF. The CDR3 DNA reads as TGTGCCAGCAGCATAAACCGGGACAGCTCCCGAAACACCGGGGAGCTGTTTTTT.

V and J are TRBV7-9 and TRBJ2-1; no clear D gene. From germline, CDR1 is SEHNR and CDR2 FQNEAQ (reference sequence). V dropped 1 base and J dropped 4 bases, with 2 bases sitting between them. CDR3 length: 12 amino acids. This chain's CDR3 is CASSLGYNEQFF. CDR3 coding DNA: TGTGCCAGCAGCTTAGGGTACAATGAGCAGTTCTTC.

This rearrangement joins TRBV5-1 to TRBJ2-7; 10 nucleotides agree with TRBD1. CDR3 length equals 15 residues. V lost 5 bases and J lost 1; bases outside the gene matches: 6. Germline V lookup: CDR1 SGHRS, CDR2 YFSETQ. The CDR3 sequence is CASRDRDRGSYEQYF. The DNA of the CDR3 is TGCGCCAGCAGGGATCGGGACAGGGGTTCCTACGAGCAGTACTTC.

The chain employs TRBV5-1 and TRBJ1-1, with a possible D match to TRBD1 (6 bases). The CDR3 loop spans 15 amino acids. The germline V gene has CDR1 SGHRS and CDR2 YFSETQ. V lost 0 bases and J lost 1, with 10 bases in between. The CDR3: CASSLGPTGNTEAFF. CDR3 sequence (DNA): TGCGCCAGCAGCTTGGGGCCGACAGGGAACACTGAAGCTTTCTTT.

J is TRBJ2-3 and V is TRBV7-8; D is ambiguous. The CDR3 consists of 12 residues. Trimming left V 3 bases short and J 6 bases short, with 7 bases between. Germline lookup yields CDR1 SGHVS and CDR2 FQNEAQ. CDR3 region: CASSFVPDTQYF. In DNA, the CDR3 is TGTGCCAGCAGCTTTGTCCCCGATACGCAGTATTTT.

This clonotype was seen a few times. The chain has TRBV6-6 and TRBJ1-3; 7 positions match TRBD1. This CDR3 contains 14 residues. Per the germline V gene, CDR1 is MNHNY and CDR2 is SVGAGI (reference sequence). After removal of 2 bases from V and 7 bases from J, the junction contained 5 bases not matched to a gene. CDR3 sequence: CASSYPDRDNTIYF. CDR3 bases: TGTGCCAGCAGTTACCCCGACAGGGACAACACCATATATTTT.

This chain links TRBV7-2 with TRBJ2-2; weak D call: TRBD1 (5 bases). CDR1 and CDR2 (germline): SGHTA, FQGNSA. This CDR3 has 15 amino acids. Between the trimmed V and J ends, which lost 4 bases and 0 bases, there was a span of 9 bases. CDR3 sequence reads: CASSYRLANTGELFF. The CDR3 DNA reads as TGTGCCAGCAGCTACAGGCTCGCGAACACCGGGGAGCTGTTTTTT.

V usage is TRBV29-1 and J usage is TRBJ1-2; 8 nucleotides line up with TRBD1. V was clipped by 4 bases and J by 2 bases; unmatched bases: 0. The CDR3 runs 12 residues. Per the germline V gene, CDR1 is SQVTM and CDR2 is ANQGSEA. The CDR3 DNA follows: TGCAGCGTTGGGACAGGGAACTATGGCTACACCTTC. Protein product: CSVGTGNYGYTF.

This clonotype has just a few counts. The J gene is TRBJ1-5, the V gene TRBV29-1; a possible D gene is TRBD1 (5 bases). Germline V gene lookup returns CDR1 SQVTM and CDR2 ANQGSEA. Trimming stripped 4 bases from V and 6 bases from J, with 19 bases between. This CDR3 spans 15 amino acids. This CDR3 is CSVVLTAGLGQPQHF. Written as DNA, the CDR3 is TGCAGCGTTGTACTAACAGCAGGGTTGGGTCAGCCCCAGCATTTT.

The CDR3 nucleotides are TGTGCCAGCAGCCAAAGTAGGACAGCGGTCTATGGCTACACCTTC. This gives the protein CASSQSRTAVYGYTF. This chain connects TRBV14 to TRBJ1-2; the D gene is possibly TRBD1 (6 bases). Germline loops: CDR1 SGHDN, CDR2 FVKESK. The CDR3 loop spans 15 amino acids. Deletions cut 2 bases from V and 4 bases from J, with 14 bases between. The full variable domain, completed using reference TRBV14 and TRBJ1-2, is EAGVTQFPSHSVIEKGQTVTLRCDPISGHDNLYWYRRVMGKEIKFLLHFVKESKQDESGMPNNRFLAERTGGTYSTLKVQPAELEDSGVYFCASSQSRTAVYGYTFGSGTRLTVV.

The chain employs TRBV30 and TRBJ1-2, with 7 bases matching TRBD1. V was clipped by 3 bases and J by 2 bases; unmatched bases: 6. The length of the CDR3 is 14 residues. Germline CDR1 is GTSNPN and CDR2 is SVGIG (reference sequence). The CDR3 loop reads CAWSLMGQNYGYTF. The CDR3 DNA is TGTGCCTGGAGCCTCATGGGACAGAACTATGGCTACACCTTC.

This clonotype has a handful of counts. The CDR3 sequence is CASSEQGTGELFF. The CDR3 nucleotides read TGTGCCAGCAGTGAACAGGGCACCGGGGAGCTGTTTTTT. V is TRBV6-1 and J is TRBJ2-2; D perhaps matches TRBD1 (5 bases). Germline V gene data show CDR1 as MNHNS and CDR2 as SASEGT. The CDR3 length is 13 residues. The ends were cut back, 2 bases at V and 4 bases at J, with 5 bases in the middle.

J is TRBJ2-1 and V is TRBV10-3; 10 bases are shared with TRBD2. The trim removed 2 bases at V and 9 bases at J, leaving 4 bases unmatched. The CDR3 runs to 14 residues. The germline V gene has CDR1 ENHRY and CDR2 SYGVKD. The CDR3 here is CAISEQRGGREQFF. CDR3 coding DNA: TGTGCCATCAGTGAGCAGCGGGGGGGCCGTGAGCAGTTCTTC.

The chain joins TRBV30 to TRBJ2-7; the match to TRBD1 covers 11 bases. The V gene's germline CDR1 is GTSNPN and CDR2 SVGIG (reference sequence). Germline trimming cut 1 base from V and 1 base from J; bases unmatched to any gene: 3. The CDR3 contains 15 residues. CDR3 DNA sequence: TGTGCCTGGAGTGAGGGACAGGGGGTTTCCTACGAGCAGTACTTC. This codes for CAWSEGQGVSYEQYF.

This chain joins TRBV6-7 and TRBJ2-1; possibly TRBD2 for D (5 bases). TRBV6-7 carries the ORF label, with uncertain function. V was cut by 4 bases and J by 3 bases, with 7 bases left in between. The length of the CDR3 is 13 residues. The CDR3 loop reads CASSSGVYNEQFF. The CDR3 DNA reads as TGTGCCAGCAGTTCCGGGGTCTACAATGAGCAGTTCTTC.

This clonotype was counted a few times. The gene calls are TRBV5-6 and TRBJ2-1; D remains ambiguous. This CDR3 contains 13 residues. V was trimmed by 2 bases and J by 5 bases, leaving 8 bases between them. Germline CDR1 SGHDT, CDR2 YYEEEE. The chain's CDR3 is CASSFSTNNEQFF. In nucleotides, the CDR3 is TGTGCCAGCAGCTTTAGTACCAACAATGAGCAGTTCTTC.

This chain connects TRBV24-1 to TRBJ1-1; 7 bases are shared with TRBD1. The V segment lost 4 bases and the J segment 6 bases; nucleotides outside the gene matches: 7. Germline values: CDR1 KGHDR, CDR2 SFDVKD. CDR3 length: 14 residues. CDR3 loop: CATSDHHDRAEAFF. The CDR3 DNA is TGTGCCACCAGTGACCATCACGACAGGGCTGAAGCTTTCTTT.

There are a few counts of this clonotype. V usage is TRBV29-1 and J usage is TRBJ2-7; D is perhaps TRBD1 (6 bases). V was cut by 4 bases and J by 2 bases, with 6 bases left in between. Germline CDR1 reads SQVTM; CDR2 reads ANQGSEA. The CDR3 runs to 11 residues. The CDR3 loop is CSVGTAYEQYF. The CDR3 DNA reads TGCAGCGTTGGGACAGCCTACGAGCAGTACTTC.

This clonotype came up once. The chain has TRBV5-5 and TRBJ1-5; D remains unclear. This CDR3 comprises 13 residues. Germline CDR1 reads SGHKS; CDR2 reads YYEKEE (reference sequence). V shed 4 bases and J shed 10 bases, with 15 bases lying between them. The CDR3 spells CASSRDTELPQHF. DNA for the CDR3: TGTGCCAGCAGCCGAGACACGGAACTACCCCAGCATTTT.

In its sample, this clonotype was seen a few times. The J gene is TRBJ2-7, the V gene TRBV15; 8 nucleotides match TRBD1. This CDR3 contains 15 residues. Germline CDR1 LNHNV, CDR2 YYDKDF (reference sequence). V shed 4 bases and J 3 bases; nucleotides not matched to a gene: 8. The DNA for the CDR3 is TGTGCCACCAGCATTACAGGGGGTTCTTTCTACGAGCAGTACTTC. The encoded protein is CATSITGGSFYEQYF.

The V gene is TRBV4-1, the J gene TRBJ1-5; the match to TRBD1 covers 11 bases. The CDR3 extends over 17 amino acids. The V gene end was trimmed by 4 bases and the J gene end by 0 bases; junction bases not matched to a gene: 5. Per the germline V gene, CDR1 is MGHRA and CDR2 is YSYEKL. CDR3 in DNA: TGCGCCAGCAGCCCGGGACAGGGGGTTCCTAGCAATCAGCCCCAGCATTTT. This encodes CASSPGQGVPSNQPQHF.

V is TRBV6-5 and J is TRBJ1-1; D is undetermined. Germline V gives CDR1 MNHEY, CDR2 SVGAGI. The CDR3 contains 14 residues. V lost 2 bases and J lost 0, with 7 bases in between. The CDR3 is CASSYTRVNTEAFF. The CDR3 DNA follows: TGTGCCAGCAGTTACACCCGAGTGAACACTGAAGCTTTCTTT.

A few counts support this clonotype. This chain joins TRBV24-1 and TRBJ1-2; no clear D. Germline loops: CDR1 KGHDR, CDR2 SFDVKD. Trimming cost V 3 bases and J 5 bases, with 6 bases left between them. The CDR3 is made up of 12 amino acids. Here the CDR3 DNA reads TGTGCCACCAGTGATGGCTTTTATGGCTACACCTTC. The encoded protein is CATSDGFYGYTF.

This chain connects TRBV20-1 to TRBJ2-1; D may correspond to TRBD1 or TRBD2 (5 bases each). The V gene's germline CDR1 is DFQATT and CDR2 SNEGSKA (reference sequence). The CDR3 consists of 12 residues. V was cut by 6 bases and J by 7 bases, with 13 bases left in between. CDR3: CSAPRWGNEQFF. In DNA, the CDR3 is TGCAGTGCCCCCCGGTGGGGGAATGAGCAGTTCTTC.